The entry below describes one T cell receptor beta chain. The antigen remains undetermined. MiXCR, run by TCRdb on the reads, gives a single entry per CDR3 protein. Of under 500,000 distinct CDR3 sequences listed, roughly 42% are singletons. This entry is derived from a study of T cell repertoires in cytomegalovirus infection. Study details: It can be stated that public TCR beta signatures indicated CMV infection as well as a matching HLA type. Study-level findings and limits: CMV-specific HLA-C-restricted TCR beta clonotypes dominated the ex vivo response.

Germline V gene data show CDR1 as SGHKS and CDR2 as YYEKEE (reference sequence). V lost 0 bases and J 10 bases, leaving 14 bases between the germline ends. The CDR3 consists of 14 residues. The chain employs TRBV5-5 and TRBJ2-1; TRBD1 is a possible D gene (5 bases). The sequenced sample was cultured PBMCs, obtained from culture after CMV antigen stimulation. The receptor comes from a human donor in good health (CMV status not recorded). Some clones in this sample may be carry-over from other donors' samples. The CDR3 protein is CASSLDPAQDEQFF. The DNA of the CDR3 is TGTGCCAGCAGCTTGGATCCTGCACAGGACGAGCAGTTCTTC.